This TCR beta chain originates from a study of T cell responses to AZD1222 COVID-19 vaccine (TCRdb year 2021). A note on the overall study: A total of over 230 trial participants underwent TCR sequencing, of whom 200 to 220 received two doses of AZD1222 and 26 received two doses of the MenACWY control vaccine. Trial participants were enrolled by age into 18-55, 56-69 and 70-plus year subgroups, with 148, 28 and 57 TCR-sequenced participants respectively. The research as a whole found: Epitopes outside the regions mutated in the B.1.351 and B.1.1.7 variants were reportedly recognized by nearly half of the unique spike-specific TCRs. Because no day 14 peak-response samples were available, the repertoires could be characterized only after the peak T cell response. A significant rise in spike-specific TCR breadth and depth was observed after two AZD1222 doses relative to day 0 and relative to MenACWY recipients. In the small 56-69-year group, the increase in depth fell short of significance, most likely because of low power. Only six or seven AZD1222 recipients were SARS-CoV-2 seropositive at baseline, limiting conclusions about previously exposed vaccinees. Participants were mostly white British and included more females than males, and it was suggested by the authors that clonal diversity may have been underestimated. CD4 TCRs associated with the vaccine covered the entire spike protein, and the dominant responses were in regions 160-218 and 743-854.

This clone came up a few times. The specificity of this receptor is unknown. Within one base of it there is no much larger clone, and no base qualities were kept. The time point label for this specimen denotes: about 28 days (+/-7) after the second vaccine dose. AZD1222 recipients whose second dose came at about 4 weeks and those whose second dose came at about 12 weeks were combined into one group, since spike-specific TCR depth and breadth did not differ between the two schedules. Vaccinee samples were obtained from the UK trials COV001 and COV002, which included a single-blind randomized controlled phase 2/3 trial of AZD1222 (ChAdOx1 nCoV-19) in healthy adults. For TCRbeta chain sequencing, PBMC samples were collected from trial participants at day 0 and at day 28 after the second dose. The CDR3 regions of human TCRbeta chains were analyzed by immunosequencing. Regarding the original processing steps: TCRs in the repertoires were matched against a reference library of SARS-CoV-2-specific TCRs that had been generated with the MIRA antigen-specificity platform. Breadth meant the fraction of unique TCRs that were SARS-CoV-2-associated, whereas depth meant the fraction of total T cells that were SARS-CoV-2-associated. Using the MIRA data, every spike-specific TCR was mapped to the spike region that the TCR reacted to and assigned to either a CD4 or a CD8 class. Log10-transformed breadth and depth values were compared by one-way ANOVA with Sidak's multiple comparisons tests. TCRdb limited this immuneACCESS table to in-frame rearrangements with V and J called. A share of clones is missing; checked studies link under half to unresolved V genes, and the rest is unexplained. V, J and clone size derive from that table, while D and trimming were established from the DNA sequence. A total of 100,000 or so clones appear in this sample, approximately 90% of them only once. The leading ten clones occupy about 2.5% of the sample.

V is cut back by 6 bases and J by 2 bases, with 8 bases in the junction unmatched. The germline V gene specifies SQVTM as CDR1 and ANQGSEA as CDR2. The CDR3 starts with the cysteine, ends with the phenylalanine, and has 14 residues. Just CDR3 DNA is preserved here, 42 bases in frame from base 1. This specimen was peripheral blood, taken 28 days after the second AZD1222 dose. This receptor was identified in an adult who received the AZD1222 COVID-19 vaccine. The rearrangement combines TRBV29-1 with TRBJ1-1, with TRBD1 matching 8 junction bases. The encoded CDR3 is CSVGGGQDNTEAFF. Here is the DNA: TGCAGCGTCGGAGGGGGACAGGATAACACTGAAGCTTTCTTT.